This TCR beta chain was sequenced for a study of blood T cell repertoires in COVID-19. Background on the study: Acute-phase and convalescent COVID-19 samples originated in the United States, Italy and Spain.

V was cut by 4 bases and J by 3 bases, with 20 bases left in between. CDR1 is SGHAT and CDR2 is FQNNGV in the germline V gene. The CDR3 runs 17 residues. Using immunoSEQ multiplex PCR, the repertoire was profiled, and TCRdb retains in-frame clones only, with some absent. The table records a few hundred thousand clones, 80% to 90% of them present only once. The sequencing sample was made of PBMCs or T cells enriched from blood (not recorded which). The chain employs TRBV11-2 and TRBJ2-3, with no clear D. This TCR came from a woman aged 18-29 years in a cohort exposed to, infected with or recovered from COVID-19 (not recorded which). The CDR3 sequence: CASSSDFGGVETDTQYF. DNA of the CDR3: TGTGCCAGCAGCTCTGACTTTGGCGGCGTCGAAACAGATACGCAGTATTTT.